This T cell receptor (beta chain) was identified during a study of T cells in Graves' hyperthyroidism and ophthalmopathy. Study-level background: Sampling of peripheral blood happened at initial diagnosis, prior to any treatment. Study results and caveats: In the blood, most expanded thyroid clonotypes above 0.001 appeared as well.

This clonotype occurred a few times. Its antigen is undetermined. The TCR beta CDR3 regions underwent amplification using RNA transcripts as the source. HTBI primers were the set used in a first-round RT-PCR of the TCR CDR3. In TCRdb, the multiplex PCR reads were re-called with MiXCR into one record per CDR3 protein. This table holds roughly 170,000 distinct CDR3 sequences, about a sixth found once. This CDR3 region has 14 residues. V lost 0 bases, J lost 0 bases, and 5 bases lay in between. Germline CDR1 and CDR2: MNHEY and SVGAGI. This clonotype originated in a woman aged 45 to 65 with Graves' hyperthyroidism. Sample: blood. This chain uses TRBV6-5 with TRBJ1-2; D is uncertain. The CDR3 bases are TGTGCCAGCAGTTACTCGCTTCCTAACTATGGCTACACCTTC. It specifies CASSYSLPNYGYTF.